The present T cell receptor (beta chain) was sequenced within a study of shared T cell receptors in the human thymus (dated by TCRdb to the early 2020s). In the study overall: The study examined how self-reactive, shared T-cell receptor alpha chains are generated in the human thymus.

As encoded in the germline V gene, CDR1 is SGDLS while CDR2 is YYNGEE. Reading from cysteine to phenylalanine, the CDR3 counts 13 amino acids. The only DNA kept is the CDR3, 39 bases in frame from the first base. V lost 1 base and J lost 1 base; the stretch between them is 5 bases long. Regarding this clone: Which antigen it targets is not known. Per-nucleotide qualities are absent, and no much larger clonotype sits a single base away. Other DNA sequences in this specimen translate into the identical CDR3.

Library preparation was by the immunoSEQ multiplex PCR assay. TCRdb stores this immuneACCESS table with in-frame sequences only. Part of the clones is absent; in the studies checked, under half of the shortfall reflects unresolved V genes, and no reason is known for the rest. The sample table contains some 760,000 clones; only one count was recorded for approximately 85% of them. The ten largest account for more than 0.01% of the sample. These records were also assigned to another study, of human thymus T cells. The second paper further reports: Immunologically healthy infants undergoing open corrective cardiac surgery for congenital heart defects in Finland were used as donors. Thymus tissue was collected as surgical resects that were removed during corrective cardiac surgery. Usage of V and J gene segments appeared to be biased in both the thymic and the peripheral blood repertoires. According to the related research, thymic TCR repertoires were highly overlapping among unrelated individuals. The study characterized TCR alpha and beta repertoires from about 8 infant thymus samples and a few related peripheral blood samples. Donor ages ranged from roughly 6 to 244 days, and the cohort comprised six or seven male and two female infants. Thymocytes were released mechanically from tissue and stored at -70 °C as pellets of about 10-34 million cells. A QIAsymphony instrument was used to extract genomic DNA from the frozen cell pellets. TCRB and TCRAD loci were amplified from a standardized quantity of quality-controlled genomic DNA using the immunoSEQ multiplex PCR assay. Amplicons spanned the V(D)J region at a length sufficient to cover the CDR3 and identify V and J genes. The commercial immunoSEQ service was used to sequence amplicons on an Illumina platform. Primer bias and sequencing errors were corrected as previously described, and TCRAD and TCRB definitions were based on the IMGT database. Analysis of the repertoires was done with immunoSEQ Analyzer 3.0 and VDJTools and included basic statistics, V/J segment usage, diversity estimates, rarefaction and pairwise overlap. Diversity was estimated with Chao1, ChaoE, Efron-Thisted, Shannon and inverse Simpson indices, and also on datasets down-sampled to the smallest sample. Repertoire overlap used strict matching of CDR3 nucleotide sequence, V gene and J gene, with Jaccard-based multidimensional scaling clustering. On average, approximately 860,000 unique TCRB clonotypes were obtained from thymus samples, compared with approximately 82,000 from blood samples.

This receptor was identified in a girl less than two years old with a congenital heart defect. Donor details come from another sample of the same person, matched by shared clones. The sequenced sample was thymocytes. The chain couples TRBV9 to TRBJ1-1, with the D gene call left open. This receptor has the CDR3 CASSVRQNTEAFF. The nucleotide sequence is given as TGTGCCAGCAGCGTAAGACAGAACACTGAAGCTTTCTTT.